This T cell receptor (beta chain) emerged from a study of graft-versus-host responses after intestinal transplantation. Overall study context: The transplants performed in recipients were multivisceral, liver-intestinal, or isolated intestinal.

The CDR3 contains 14 residues. V was pared by 9 bases and J by 6 bases, with 21 bases between. Germline values: CDR1 SGHAT, CDR2 FQNNGV. Points from the study as a whole: The marrow of recipients harbored GvH clones, and ileum or blood showed some of them first.

As for this clone: Its target is unknown.

Generated by immunoSEQ multiplex PCR, the TCRdb table keeps only in-frame clones and is missing some. The sample consists of about 70,000 clones, over 85% of them appearing once. The chain couples TRBV11-2 to TRBJ2-7; either TRBD1 or TRBD2 may fit D (5 bases each). This sequence was found in a human donor who received an intestinal transplant. Sequenced material: unstimulated CD8+ T cells sorted from spleen or lymph node cells, taken before intestinal transplant. CDR3 sequence (DNA): TGTGCCAGTTGCCGGGCCTCAGAGGGGCTCGAGCAGTACTTC. This encodes CASCRASEGLEQYF.